This T cell receptor (beta chain) was recovered during a study of shared clonotypes between healthy human individuals. Study findings and constraints: Generation probability values for non-shared clonotypes were lower than those for clonotypes shared by all four donors. An anticipated effect of sequencing depth on clonotype sharing among donors was recognized.

CDR1 is SGHVS and CDR2 is FQNEAQ in the germline V gene. This CDR3 has 12 residues. V lost 5 bases to trimming and J lost 3 bases; unmatched junction nucleotides: 1. There were only Caucasian adults among the donors, and all lived in Nashville, Tennessee. Concerning this clone: Its target is unknown. Different DNA sequences within this sample yield the same CDR3.

Profiling relied on immunoSEQ multiplex PCR, and the TCRdb table lists in-frame clones only, not all of them. The sample has some 2,500,000 clones, under 95% seen once; the top ten hold approximately 0.37%. The sequencing sample was made of naive CD4+ T cells from PBMCs. This sample's subset: CD45RA+ positively selected. J is TRBJ2-7 and V is TRBV7-8, with 7 bases matching TRBD1. The clonotype comes from a man aged 18 to 29 in good health. Some clones in this sample may be carry-over from other donors' samples. The CDR3 DNA reads TGTGCCAGCAGCCGACAGGGCTACGAGCAGTACTTC. Its translation is CASSRQGYEQYF.